This is a list of T cell receptor beta chains from one sample in a study of cytomegalovirus exposure and HLA in healthy donors. Method: immunoSEQ multiplex PCR; TCRdb's copy keeps in-frame clones and lacks some. The sample includes around 150,000 clones, 60% to 85% of them seen just once. The sequenced material came from PBMCs. The receptors were sampled from a male donor in good health and CMV-seronegative. The CDR3 runs from the conserved cysteine through the conserved F or W. A D gene is named only where the DNA matches it firmly. Not every row has a clone size; where given, it reads once, few, many or a size class.

D	size	V	J	DNA	CDR3
.	.	TRBV4-1	TRBJ1-2	TGCGCCAGCAGCGACCGACAGGACGCGCTGGGCTACACCTTC	CASSDRQDALGYTF
TRBD2	once	TRBV2	TRBJ2-3	TGTGCCAGCAGTAAAGTCCTAGCGGGAGGCTTTAGCACAGATACGCAGTATTTT	CASSKVLAGGFSTDTQYF
.	.	TRBV5-1	TRBJ1-1	TGCGCCAGCAGCGGGTTTGCGGGGGCTGCTCACACTGAAGCTTTCTTT	CASSGFAGAAHTEAFF
.	.	TRBV29-1	TRBJ2-2	TGCCGCTCGAGGGTCCCCAGCAAAAACACCGGGGAGCTGTTTTTT	CRSRVPSKNTGELFF
TRBD2	once	TRBV6-4	TRBJ2-2	TGTGCCAGCAGCCCGCGGGCTAGCGGTTACGCGAACACCGGGGAGCTGTTTTTT	CASSPRASGYANTGELFF
.	.	TRBV9	TRBJ2-3	TGTGCCAGCAGCGTAGCCCTCGTCACAACCACGCAGTATTTT	CASSVALVTTTQYF
TRBD1	few	TRBV23-1	TRBJ2-7	TGCGCCAGCAGCCCTCCTTGGACAGGGACGGCCTACGAGCAGTACTTC	CASSPPWTGTAYEQYF
.	.	TRBV2	TRBJ2-3	TGTGCCAGCAGTGAAGCCCGGCAGCGCCCTACGCAGTATTTT	CASSEARQRPTQYF
.	.	TRBV19	TRBJ2-7	TGTGCCAGTAGTATAGGCGGACAAGGCTCCTACGAGCAGTACTTC	CASSIGGQGSYEQYF
.	.	TRBV30	TRBJ1-1	TGTGCCTGGCTTAGGAAGGGGGTGCGCACTGAAGCTTTCTTT	CAWLRKGVRTEAFF
TRBD2	many	TRBV4-3	TRBJ2-7	TGCGCCAGCAGCCAAGAGTTAGCGGGGACATCCTACGAGCAGTACTTC	CASSQELAGTSYEQYF
.	.	TRBV30	TRBJ1-5	TGTGCCTGGAGTCAGGACAGCCGGATCGAAAATCAGCCCCAGCATTTT	CAWSQDSRIENQPQHF
.	.	TRBV6-5	TRBJ1-2	TGTGCCAGCGAGCCCACAGCGGGTGGCTATGGCTACACCTTC	CASEPTAGGYGYTF
TRBD1	.	TRBV27	TRBJ2-7	TGTGCCAGCAGTTTAATAGCAGGGGGCTACGAGCAGTACTTC	CASSLIAGGYEQYF
TRBD1	.	TRBV9	TRBJ2-1	TGTGCCAGCAGCCCGACCTTTGACAGGGATGAGCAGTTCTTC	CASSPTFDRDEQFF
TRBD2	once	TRBV23-1	TRBJ2-5	TGCGCCAGCAGTCAACCTCAGGGTATTCCCCATAGGAGCGGGAAGGAGACCCAGTACTTC	CASSQPQGIPHRSGKETQYF
TRBD1	.	TRBV7-9	TRBJ2-3	TGTGCCAGCAGCCTCGGACAGGGGGCCACAGATACGCAGTATTTT	CASSLGQGATDTQYF
.	.	TRBV10-3	TRBJ1-5	TGTGCCATCAATGGACAGAGCAATCAGCCCCAGCATTTT	CAINGQSNQPQHF
TRBD2	medium-sized	TRBV6-5	TRBJ2-7	TGTGCCAGCCATAAGGCAGGGACTACCTACGAGCAGTACTTC	CASHKAGTTYEQYF
.	few	TRBV6-6	TRBJ2-7	TGTGCCAGCGGGCGGGGTTCCTACGAGCAGTACTTC	CASGRGSYEQYF
TRBD1	.	TRBV5-1	TRBJ1-2	TGCGCCAGCAGCTTGGCGGATACAGGGGATGGCTACACCTTC	CASSLADTGDGYTF
TRBD1	.	TRBV29-1	TRBJ1-4	TGCAGCGTCACGGGGACAGGGAATGAAAAACTGTTTTTT	CSVTGTGNEKLFF
.	.	TRBV5-6	TRBJ2-2	TGTGCCAGCAGCTCCTTGCTGGACATGCCAAACACCGGGGAGCTGTTTTTT	CASSSLLDMPNTGELFF
.	once	TRBV7-9	TRBJ2-3	TGTGCCAGCAGGAGCCGGGACTTTCGCACAGATACGCAGTATTTT	CASRSRDFRTDTQYF
.	.	TRBV15	TRBJ1-3	TGTGCCACCAGCAGAGATAACAGGCCCGGAAACACCATATATTTT	CATSRDNRPGNTIYF
.	.	TRBV19	TRBJ2-5	TGTGCCAGTAGTACTAACCCAGGGGAATGGGAGACCCAGTACTTC	CASSTNPGEWETQYF
.	few	TRBV6-5	TRBJ1-4	TGTGCCAGCAGTACAGGCTCGGTTAGGGAAAAACTGTTTTTT	CASSTGSVREKLFF
.	.	TRBV2	TRBJ2-7	TGTGCCAGCAGTGAACAGGGGCCGAGCGCCGAGCAGTACTTC	CASSEQGPSAEQYF
TRBD2	few	TRBV5-6	TRBJ2-2	TGTGCCAGCAGCCTGACTAGCGGGGGGAACACCGGGGAGCTGTTTTTT	CASSLTSGGNTGELFF
TRBD1	.	TRBV18	TRBJ1-1	TGTGCCAGCTCACCAACAGGGGGCGACACTGAAGCTTTCTTT	CASSPTGGDTEAFF
TRBD2	.	TRBV7-9	TRBJ2-7	TGTGCCAGCAGCTTACCGACTAGCGGGATCACCTACGAGCAGTACTTC	CASSLPTSGITYEQYF
.	.	TRBV19	TRBJ1-2	TGTGCCAGTATCCATCGGGGGGCCGCCTATGGCTACACCTTC	CASIHRGAAYGYTF
TRBD2	.	TRBV7-9	TRBJ2-3	TGTGCCAGCAGCTTAGTGGCCCTAGCGGGGAGCACAGATACGCAGTATTTT	CASSLVALAGSTDTQYF
.	.	TRBV4-1	TRBJ1-3	TGCGCCAGCAGCCCTGGGCTGAGCAGCGGAAACACCATATATTTT	CASSPGLSSGNTIYF
TRBD2	.	TRBV6-1	TRBJ2-5	TGTGCCAGCAGTGAACCCCTACTAGCGGGGGGGCGAGAGACCCAGTACTTC	CASSEPLLAGGRETQYF
TRBD1	few	TRBV2	TRBJ1-5	TGTGCCAGGGGCCGGGACAGAGATCAGCCCCAGCATTTT	CARGRDRDQPQHF
TRBD1	.	TRBV15	TRBJ1-5	TGTGCCACCAGCAGATTACTCCGGACAGGGGGGAATCAGCCCCAGCATTTT	CATSRLLRTGGNQPQHF
.	.	TRBV19	TRBJ1-1	TGTGCCAGTAGTATTGGGGGGGCGAACACTGAAGCTTTCTTT	CASSIGGANTEAFF
TRBD1	.	TRBV6-5	TRBJ1-2	TGTGCCAGCAGTTACTCGCTGACAGGGGTTTATGGCTACACCTTC	CASSYSLTGVYGYTF
.	.	TRBV19	TRBJ1-5	TGTGCCAGTAGTATATCGAGCAATCAGCCCCAGCATTTT	CASSISSNQPQHF
.	.	TRBV9	TRBJ2-5	TGTGCCAGCAGCGTAGGCTGGGGGGTTCAAGAGACCCAGTACTTC	CASSVGWGVQETQYF
.	.	TRBV14	TRBJ1-5	TGTGCCAGCAGCCAAGGGGGGGGGCCCAATCAGCCCCAGCATTTT	CASSQGGGPNQPQHF
TRBD2	.	TRBV9	TRBJ2-3	TGTGCCAGCAGCGAGGTACTAGCGGGAGGGGGAGATACGCAGTATTTT	CASSEVLAGGGDTQYF
.	.	TRBV19	TRBJ1-1	TGTGCCAGTAGTATAGCCGGAGTAGGCACTGAAGCTTTCTTT	CASSIAGVGTEAFF
TRBD2	.	TRBV9	TRBJ2-1	TGTGCCAGCAGTCTTAGCGGGAGGGCCTCCTACAATGAGCAGTTCTTC	CASSLSGRASYNEQFF
.	once	TRBV10-1	TRBJ1-1	TGCGCCAGCAGCAGAGACAAGGACACTGAAGCTTTCTTT	CASSRDKDTEAFF
TRBD1	.	TRBV27	TRBJ1-5	TGTGCCAGCAGTATCCGGACAGGGAGCAATCAGCCCCAGCATTTT	CASSIRTGSNQPQHF
TRBD1	.	TRBV28	TRBJ1-6	TGTGCCAGCACCTCGTCCGGGACAGGGTGGGAGCCCCTCCACTTT	CASTSSGTGWEPLHF
.	.	TRBV7-9	TRBJ1-2	TGTGCCAGCAGCACCCGGACAGATGGCTACACCTTC	CASSTRTDGYTF
.	once	TRBV10-3	TRBJ2-1	TGTGCCATCACTGTCGACTACCCTTCCTACAATGAGCAGTTCTTC	CAITVDYPSYNEQFF
TRBD1	.	TRBV9	TRBJ2-4	TGTGCCAGCAGCGTAGGAGTGGGACAGGGAAACATTCAGTACTTC	CASSVGVGQGNIQYF
.	.	TRBV25-1	TRBJ2-7	TGTGCCAGCAGTGAGAAGCGCGAGCAGTACTTC	CASSEKREQYF
TRBD1	.	TRBV7-2	TRBJ1-5	TGTGCCAGCAGCTTAGGCGGATCGGGACAGGGGTATCAGCCCCAGCATTTT	CASSLGGSGQGYQPQHF
.	.	TRBV7-9	TRBJ2-7	TGTTCCAGCAGCCCGCCGACTGAAACCTACGAGCAGTACTTC	CSSSPPTETYEQYF
.	.	TRBV2	TRBJ2-1	TGTGCCAGCCTCGTCCCTCCCGCGGGGGAGCAGTTCTTC	CASLVPPAGEQFF
.	.	TRBV2	TRBJ1-4	TGTGCCAGCAGGGTGGACAGAGACTATAATGAAAAACTGTTTTTT	CASRVDRDYNEKLFF
TRBD2	.	TRBV5-1	TRBJ2-7	TGCGCCAGCAGCTTGATTCCGGGACTAGCGGGAGAGTACGAGCAGTACTTC	CASSLIPGLAGEYEQYF